Presented here are 14 T cell receptor beta chains from one specimen sequenced in a study of Graves' ophthalmopathy and Graves' hyperthyroidism. Amplification from RNA transcripts yielded the TCR beta CDR3 regions. HTBI primers were used in a first-round RT-PCR, which preceded a second-round multiplex PCR. TCRdb reprocessed the multiplex PCR reads via MiXCR and lists one record per CDR3 protein. The repertoire holds about 1.1 million distinct CDR3 sequences, with about two fifths as singletons. Sequencing was performed on peripheral blood or thyroid tissue (not recorded which). Receptors were obtained from an adult man with Graves' hyperthyroidism.

Comments on this clonotype: It is likely a read error, because the conserved phenylalanine at the end of the CDR3 is missing. The DNA is omitted, as the CDR3 cannot be located on it reliably, and the CDR3 follows TCRdb's listing. V is TRBV15 and J is TRBJ2-6; TRBD1, the table's D call, was not compared with the DNA. The germline V gene encodes CDR1 LNHNV and CDR2 YYDKDF (reference sequence). Ends included, the CDR3 has 8 residues. CDR3 loop: CATSPGTS.

This clonotype was detected ten times or more. This chain links TRBV6-6 with TRBJ1-5, with D unclear. Germline V lookup: CDR1 MNHNY, CDR2 SVGAGI (reference sequence). The V end was cut by 7 bases, the J end by 9 bases, with 13 bases between. The CDR3 is made up of 12 amino acids. The CDR3 region is CASTNPGWPQHF. CDR3 nucleotides: TGTGCCAGCACCAACCCAGGATGGCCCCAGCATTTT.

There are a few counts of this clonotype. This chain joins TRBV5-8 and TRBJ2-5; tentatively, D is TRBD2 (5 bases). Germline lookup yields CDR1 SGHTS and CDR2 YDEGEE. CDR3 length: 15 amino acids. Trimming shortened V by 0 bases and J by 5 bases, and 14 bases separated the two germline ends. The CDR3 region is CASSLVSPGLETQYF. CDR3 DNA: TGTGCCAGCAGCTTGGTATCCCCGGGATTGGAGACCCAGTACTTC.

This clonotype was observed at least ten times. The rearrangement links TRBV9 to TRBJ2-5; weak D call: TRBD2 (5 bases). Trimming stripped 1 base from V and 7 bases from J, with 11 bases between. Germline values: CDR1 SGDLS, CDR2 YYNGEE. CDR3 length: 13 residues. The CDR3 DNA is TGTGCCAGCAGCGTAAGTACGGCGGGGACCCAGTACTTC. It yields the protein CASSVSTAGTQYF. The whole variable domain, remainder taken from reference TRBV9 and TRBJ2-5, is DSGVTQTPKHLITATGQRVTLRCSPRSGDLSVYWYQQSLDQGLQFLIQYYNGEERAKGNILERFSAQQFPDLHSELNLSSLELGDSALYFCASSVSTAGTQYFGPGTRLLVL.

This chain joins TRBV15 and TRBJ1-1, with D possibly TRBD1 on 5 matching bases. The germline V gene has CDR1 LNHNV and CDR2 YYDKDF (reference sequence). The CDR3 covers 11 residues. The germline V and J ends were trimmed by 11 bases and 12 bases, with 19 bases remaining between them. CDR3 in amino acids: CAAEGLAGSFF. The CDR3 DNA follows: TGTGCCGCCGAGGGACTAGCGGGATCTTTCTTT.

The rearrangement links TRBV19 to TRBJ1-3, with unresolved D. Looked up from germline, CDR1 is LNHDA and CDR2 is SQIVND (reference sequence). V was trimmed by 10 bases and J by 0 bases, leaving 10 bases between them. There are 13 residues in the CDR3. As DNA, the CDR3 is TGTGCCACCCTGGGTAGCTCTGGAAACACCATATATTTT. It translates to CATLGSSGNTIYF.

The chain uses TRBV28 and TRBJ1-4; D is undetermined. Germline CDR1 and CDR2: MDHEN and SYDVKM. The CDR3 length is 12 residues. With 5 bases removed from V and 10 bases from J, the gap between germline ends came to 11 bases. CDR3 DNA: TGTGCCAGCAGTCCGTCCCGGGGAAAACTGTTTTTT. Translated, it gives CASSPSRGKLFF.

Many counts were recorded for this clonotype. The V and J genes are TRBV29-1 and TRBJ2-7; 12 bases agree with TRBD2. Losses at the gene ends were 2 bases for V and 4 bases for J; bases not matched to a gene: 6. CDR1 SQVTM and CDR2 ANQGSEA come from the germline V gene. This CDR3 contains 15 residues. CDR3: CSVETLAGGQYEQYF. For the CDR3, the DNA is TGCAGCGTTGAAACTCTAGCGGGAGGGCAATACGAGCAGTACTTC.

This clonotype was recorded at least ten times. In DNA form, the CDR3 reads TGTGCCAGCAGCTTGACAGAAACTAATGAAAAACTGTTTTTT. It is translated as CASSLTETNEKLFF. The chain carries TRBV7-2 and TRBJ1-4, with a weak D call TRBD1 (5 bases). Looked up from germline, CDR1 is SGHTA and CDR2 is FQGNSA. The CDR3 has 14 amino acids. Trimming cost V 3 bases and J 1 base, with 6 bases left between them. Drawing the rest from reference TRBV7-2 and TRBJ1-4, the complete variable domain is GAGVSQSPSNKVTEKGKDVELRCDPISGHTALYWYRQSLGQGLEFLIYFQGNSAPDKSGLPSDRFSAERTGGSVSTLTIQRTQQEDSAVYLCASSLTETNEKLFFGSGTQLSVL.

The chain joins TRBV29-1 to TRBJ2-1; 8 nucleotides align to TRBD2. Trimming at V came to 7 bases and at J to 5 bases, leaving 10 bases not matched to a gene. This CDR3 comprises 14 residues. The V gene's germline CDR1 is SQVTM and CDR2 ANQGSEA. In DNA, the CDR3 is TGCAGCGCCACGGGACTAGAGGCCGACAATGAGCAGTTCTTC. This encodes CSATGLEADNEQFF.

The rearrangement joins TRBV29-1 to TRBJ2-6; D may be TRBD2 (6 bases). The V end was cut by 6 bases, the J end by 1 base, with 16 bases between. Per germline, CDR1 SQVTM and CDR2 ANQGSEA. This CDR3 region has 16 residues. CDR3 region: CSVAGTDSSGANVLTF. The CDR3 DNA sequence: TGCAGCGTAGCCGGGACTGACTCTTCTGGGGCCAACGTCCTGACTTTC.

This clonotype has a handful of counts. The chain recombines TRBV9 with TRBJ2-2; D not certain. This CDR3 is 12 amino acids long. V lost 3 bases and J lost 10, with 10 bases in between. From germline, CDR1 is SGDLS and CDR2 YYNGEE. The CDR3 loop is CASSGQPSELFF. CDR3 DNA: TGTGCCAGCAGCGGACAACCGTCGGAGCTGTTTTTT.

The chain carries TRBV6-6 and TRBJ1-1; a possible D gene is TRBD1 (6 bases). CDR1 is MNHNY and CDR2 is SVGAGI in the germline V gene (reference sequence). V lost 5 bases, J lost 3 bases, and 16 bases lay in between. The length of the CDR3 is 15 residues. The DNA of the CDR3 is TGTGCCAGCAGTCACATTGCCGAGGGGGACACTGAAGCTTTCTTT. Protein product: CASSHIAEGDTEAFF.

The count of this clonotype is one. The rearrangement joins TRBV2 to TRBJ1-5, with D possibly TRBD1 on 5 matching bases. CDR3 length: 13 amino acids. Germline lookup yields CDR1 SNHLY and CDR2 FYNNEI. The V end lost 5 bases, the J end lost 13 bases, and 18 bases lay between the germline ends. The CDR3 protein is CASSYGGASNQHF. CDR3 DNA: TGTGCCAGCAGTTACGGCGGGGCCAGCAATCAGCATTTT.